This T cell receptor (beta chain) was retrieved from a study of T-cell memory formation after mild COVID-19 (dated by TCRdb to the early 2020s). About the study as a whole: Most TCR sequence clusters were specific to one of the two donors. Two young, previously healthy adult volunteers made up the cohort, one male and one female. Longitudinal TCRalpha and TCRbeta repertoire sequencing tracked T-cell clones expanding and contracting after mild COVID-19 in two donors. The study at large found these results: SARS-CoV-2 specificity of the second-wave clones peaking on day 37 was not confirmed. Contracting CD4+ clones were found mainly in CM and EM memory subsets, while CD8+ clones were enriched in EMRA. Some responding clones were detected in pre-infection memory, which suggested that pre-existing cross-reactive memory T cells had joined the SARS-CoV-2 response. Clones contracting from day 15 to 85 had balanced CD4/CD8 phenotypes, while a second wave expanding from day 15 to 37 was biased towards CD4+. The study covered only two mild cases, and larger cohorts including severe cases with pre-infection samples were considered necessary.

PBMCs were isolated by Ficoll-Paque density gradient centrifugation. Deletion took 4 bases off V and 3 bases off J, with a span of 15 bases between the germline ends. The CDR3 goes from the cysteine to the phenylalanine over 15 residues. Only CDR3 DNA remains: 45 bases, in frame from the first base. The germline V gene provides CDR1 SQVTM and CDR2 ANQGSEA. The sequencer listed for this sample is Illumina NovaSeq 6000. TCRalpha and TCRbeta cDNA libraries were constructed by 5'RACE with constant-segment primers, with sample barcodes and unique molecular identifiers being introduced. RNA was extracted from every sample with Trizol reagent. Libraries were amplified in two PCR steps, with a second sample barcode and Illumina TruSeq adapters added in the second step. Sequencing of libraries was performed on an Illumina NovaSeq with 2 x 150 bp paired-end reads. On the study's bioinformatics: The reads were demultiplexed and collapsed into UMI-guided consensus sequences using migec v1.2.7. Using mixcr v2.1.11, UMI consensuses were aligned to TRA and TRB V and J templates and then assembled into clonotypes. A clonotype was counted as expanded or contracted only if both edgeR and NoisET called the change significant, with noise models trained on biological replicates. edgeR calls used a false discovery rate-adjusted p below 0.01 and a log2 fold-change threshold of 1. PCA with hierarchical clustering of max-normalized trajectories of the 1000 most abundant clonotypes was used as exploratory dynamics analysis. The CD4 or CD8 phenotype of responding clones was assigned using the separately sequenced CD4+ and CD8+ repertoires. TCRdb reanalyzed the raw reads on its own, using fastp at Q25 for trimming and MiXCR for clone calling, and kept in-frame beta chains. Rows with a matching CDR3 protein are joined into one entry that keeps the most common DNA and genes. TCRdb's processing, not the authors', yielded these V and J calls. Here the sample has 110,000 or so distinct CDR3 sequences; about 24% occur a single time. The biggest ten clones account for around 40% of the sample.

With regard to this clonotype: It has no known antigen specificity. Within one base of it there is no much larger clone, and no base qualities were kept.

The clonotype originates from a man aged 18 to 29 who had mild COVID-19 (a few samples of this study predate the infection). The sample titles of this study are shuffled in the database, so cell type and time point are left out; the donor was told from shared clones. The source material was PBMCs or a T cell subset sorted from them (not recorded which). Recombination joined TRBV29-1 with TRBJ2-2; TRBD1 could be the D gene, as 6 bases match. The CDR3 reads as follows: CSVGEDRPHTGELFF. Here is the DNA: TGCAGCGTTGGTGAGGACAGACCGCACACCGGGGAGCTGTTTTTT.